The 28 T cell receptor beta chains reported below all come from one sample, sequenced in a study of Ad26.COV2.S vaccination and SARS-CoV-2 variants. Described treatment: roughly 19 received Ad26.COV2.S at low or high dose, single or two shots; about 5 received placebo; per-sample allocation not given. On day 63 after the first injection, vaccine and placebo recipients gave samples. Method: immunoSEQ multiplex PCR; TCRdb's copy keeps in-frame clones and lacks some. This sample carries about 680,000 clones, 89% of them seen once, and the ten largest clones take about 1.5%. Specimen: peripheral blood, collected in a trial of Ad26.COV2.S vaccine versus placebo. Receptors were obtained from a person aged 18-65 years who received the Ad26.COV2.S COVID-19 vaccine or a placebo.

The sample holds one count of this clone. The gene calls are TRBV9 and TRBJ1-2; 8 bases line up with TRBD1. This CDR3 has 14 amino acids. With V trimmed by 0 bases and J by 2 bases, 0 bases remained unmatched. Germline-derived CDR1 and CDR2 are SGDLS and YYNGEE. The CDR3 protein is CASSVGTGNYGYTF. CDR3 bases: TGTGCCAGCAGCGTAGGGACAGGGAACTATGGCTACACCTTC.

V usage is TRBV15 and J usage is TRBJ2-1, with 9 bases fitting TRBD1. Germline V lookup: CDR1 LNHNV, CDR2 YYDKDF (reference sequence). The CDR3 is 19 residues long. V lost 0 bases, J lost 4 bases, and 13 bases stayed unmatched. This CDR3 reads CATSRDRTGVQPVYNEQFF. The CDR3 DNA is TGTGCCACCAGCAGAGATCGGACAGGGGTCCAACCCGTATACAATGAGCAGTTCTTC.

Worth noting for this clone: The junction departs from germline at one end; a sequencing error may be responsible. The chain recombines TRBV7-7 with TRBJ2-5; D not certain. The CDR3 spans 14 residues. Germline lookup yields CDR1 SSHAT and CDR2 FNYEAQ (reference sequence). CDR3 sequence reads: CASSFPGGQETQYF. CDR3 DNA sequence: TGTGCTAGCAGCTTCCCGGGTGGGCAAGAGACCCAGTACTTC.

The chain joins TRBV3-1 (or the pseudogene TRBV3-2) to TRBJ2-1, with TRBD2 matching over 10 bases. Germline V lookup: CDR1 LGHDT, CDR2 YNNKEL (reference sequence). The CDR3 totals 16 residues. Trimming at V came to 1 base and at J to 8 bases, leaving 8 bases not matched to a gene. CDR3 in amino acids: CASSQGGGLAIHEQFF. Here the CDR3 DNA reads TGTGCCAGCAGCCAAGGAGGGGGACTAGCGATACATGAGCAGTTCTTC.

V and J are TRBV18 and TRBJ2-7; no reliable D call. V was clipped by 2 bases and J by 6 bases, with 11 bases between them. The V gene's germline CDR1 is KGHSH and CDR2 LQKENI. The CDR3 is 13 residues long. For the CDR3, the DNA is TGTGCCAGCTCACCAGGGCACATCGGCGAGCAGTACTTC. Residues: CASSPGHIGEQYF.

The table lists this clone with a count of one. The chain joins TRBV5-1 to TRBJ1-1; D is unresolved. From germline, CDR1 is SGHRS and CDR2 YFSETQ. The V end was cut by 5 bases, the J end by 6 bases, with 14 bases between. CDR3 length equals 13 residues. CDR3 sequence (DNA): TGCGCCAGCAGTTCCAAGAGTAACGCTGAAGCTTTCTTT. Its protein is CASSSKSNAEAFF.

V gene TRBV30 combines with J gene TRBJ2-1, with unresolved D. The germline V gene encodes CDR1 GTSNPN and CDR2 SVGIG (reference sequence). The CDR3 loop spans 13 amino acids. The V gene lost 1 base and the J gene lost 12 bases, with 16 bases spanning the gap. The CDR3 nucleotides read TGTGCCTGGAGTGCCCCCCGGAACTCCGGGCAGTTCTTC. It translates to CAWSAPRNSGQFF.

This rearrangement joins TRBV9 to TRBJ1-2; no clear D. In germline, CDR1 is SGDLS, CDR2 YYNGEE. V was trimmed by 4 bases and J by 8 bases, leaving 12 bases between them. The CDR3 runs 12 residues. The CDR3 DNA sequence: TGTGCCAGCAGCACCCAAAGTGGGGGCTACACCTTC. Amino acids: CASSTQSGGYTF.

The V call is TRBV6-5, the J call TRBJ1-2; 9 nucleotides match TRBD1. The germline CDR1 and CDR2 sequences are MNHEY and SVGAGI. This CDR3 spans 14 amino acids. V lost 6 bases, J lost 6 bases, and 8 bases stayed unmatched. For the CDR3, the DNA is TGTGCCAGCAGGCGACAGACAGGGGGAGATGGCTACACCTTC. Its translation: CASRRQTGGDGYTF.

The chain employs TRBV5-1 and TRBJ2-3, with 10 bases fitting TRBD1. This CDR3 region has 15 residues. Losses at the gene ends were 4 bases for V and 2 bases for J; bases not matched to a gene: 4. The germline V gene encodes CDR1 SGHRS and CDR2 YFSETQ. CDR3 sequence: CASSRGTGDTDTQYF. The CDR3 nucleotides are TGCGCCAGCAGCCGGGGGACAGGGGACACAGATACGCAGTATTTT.

The chain recombines TRBV5-1 with TRBJ2-3; D is unclear. CDR3 length: 13 amino acids. Germline V gives CDR1 SGHRS, CDR2 YFSETQ. Trimming removed 4 bases from V and 5 bases from J, with 11 bases in between. This CDR3 reads CASSLLSGDTQYF. The CDR3 DNA reads as TGCGCCAGCAGCCTACTTAGTGGAGATACGCAGTATTTT.

The genes are TRBV14 and TRBJ2-1; 8 bases match TRBD2. J lost 4 bases, V lost 1 base, and 0 bases had no gene match. The CDR3 is 14 amino acids. Germline V gene lookup returns CDR1 SGHDN and CDR2 FVKESK. The CDR3 DNA follows: TGTGCCAGCAGCCAAGCTAGCGGGTACAATGAGCAGTTCTTC. Its protein is CASSQASGYNEQFF.

This clone was seen once. The chain couples TRBV19 to TRBJ1-3, with D possibly TRBD1 on 5 matching bases. CDR1 and CDR2 from the germline V gene are LNHDA and SQIVND (reference sequence). This CDR3 is built from 14 residues. Trimming pared 7 bases from V and 2 bases from J, leaving 12 bases between. DNA of the CDR3: TGTGCCAGTACCTGGGGGATCACTGGAAACACCATATATTTT. Protein product: CASTWGITGNTIYF.

V is TRBV7-6 and J is TRBJ2-1, with D unresolved. This CDR3 has 12 amino acids. V was cut by 2 bases and J by 8 bases, with 7 bases left in between. The germline gives CDR1 SGHVS, CDR2 FNYEAQ. Here the CDR3 reads CASSLRDHEQFF. Written as DNA, the CDR3 is TGTGCCAGCAGCTTACGAGATCATGAGCAGTTCTTC.

This CDR3 is CASRKAGTSVHETQYF. The CDR3 DNA reads as TGTGCCAGTCGAAAGGCCGGGACTAGCGTACACGAGACCCAGTACTTC. This chain joins TRBV19 and TRBJ2-5, with 10 bases fitting TRBD2. V trimming: 8 bases; J trimming: 5 bases; junction bases outside the gene matches: 14. The CDR3 totals 16 residues. CDR1 is LNHDA, CDR2 SQIVND, per germline (reference sequence).

The chain employs TRBV30 and TRBJ2-7; TRBD1 aligns across 8 bases. Trimming removed 3 bases from V and 5 bases from J; junction bases left unmatched: 9. Germline V gene lookup returns CDR1 GTSNPN and CDR2 SVGIG (reference sequence). The CDR3 totals 14 residues. The chain's CDR3 is CAWSRGRFTHEQYF. DNA for the CDR3: TGTGCCTGGAGCAGGGGGCGATTTACCCACGAGCAGTACTTC.

The chain combines TRBV19 with TRBJ2-1; 12 nucleotides line up with TRBD2. Germline CDR1 LNHDA, CDR2 SQIVND (reference sequence). Trimming at V came to 6 bases and at J to 8 bases, leaving 11 bases not matched to a gene. The CDR3 extends over 16 amino acids. The CDR3 DNA reads as TGTGCCAGTAGCAACCTCCGGACTAGCGGGGCACATGAGCAGTTCTTC. The encoded protein is CASSNLRTSGAHEQFF. Full variable domain (outside the CDR3, taken from reference TRBV19 and TRBJ2-1): DGGITQSPKYLFRKEGQNVTLSCEQNLNHDAMYWYRQDPGQGLRLIYYSQIVNDFQKGDIAEGYSVSREKKESFPLTVTSAQKNPTAFYLCASSNLRTSGAHEQFFGPGTRLTVL.

This clone was counted between two and nine times. V gene TRBV7-3 combines with J gene TRBJ2-6; D is perhaps TRBD1 or TRBD2 (5 bases each). Germline values: CDR1 SGHTA, CDR2 FQGTGA. Trimming pared 5 bases from V and 1 base from J, leaving 21 bases between. The CDR3 has 19 amino acids. The CDR3 here is CASSPNRRGLGSGANVLTF. CDR3 in DNA: TGTGCCAGCAGCCCCAACCGACGGGGCTTAGGGTCTGGGGCCAACGTCCTGACTTTC. Full variable domain (outside the CDR3, taken from reference TRBV7-3 and TRBJ2-6): GAGVSQTPSNKVTEKGKYVELRCDPISGHTALYWYRQSLGQGPEFLIYFQGTGAADDSGLPNDRFFAVRPEGSVSTLKIQRTERGDSAVYLCASSPNRRGLGSGANVLTFGAGSRLTVL.

The J gene is TRBJ2-5, the V gene TRBV3-1 (or the pseudogene TRBV3-2), with TRBD2 matching over 11 bases. V lost 0 bases to trimming and J lost 6 bases; unmatched junction nucleotides: 3. Germline V gene lookup returns CDR1 LGHDT and CDR2 YNNKEL (reference sequence). The CDR3 loop spans 15 amino acids. The CDR3 nucleotides read TGTGCCAGCAGCCAAGAAACTAGCGGGAGTAAGACCCAGTACTTC. This sequence encodes CASSQETSGSKTQYF.

The chain carries TRBV5-4 and TRBJ1-2; 8 nucleotides align to TRBD1. The trim removed 6 bases at V and 8 bases at J, leaving 12 bases unmatched. The V gene's germline CDR1 is SGHNT and CDR2 YYREEE (reference sequence). This CDR3 comprises 14 residues. Here the CDR3 reads CASTMTGAVRGYTF. The CDR3 DNA reads as TGTGCCAGCACCATGACAGGGGCGGTTAGGGGCTACACCTTC.

On this clone itself: The junction departs from the called germline gene at one end, perhaps through a read error. CDR3 nucleotide sequence: TGTGCTAGCGGGAAGGCAGATACGCAGTATTTT. It encodes CASGKADTQYF. The V gene is TRBV29-1, the J gene TRBJ2-3; the match to TRBD2 covers 9 bases. CDR1 SQVTM and CDR2 ANQGSEA come from the germline V gene. The CDR3 loop spans 11 amino acids.

The chain carries TRBV7-2 and TRBJ2-2, with a weak D call TRBD1 (6 bases). Germline V gives CDR1 SGHTA, CDR2 FQGNSA. The CDR3 spans 15 residues. Trimming stripped 5 bases from V and 0 bases from J, with 10 bases between. The DNA for the CDR3 is TGTGCCAGCAGCCCACAGGGTCCGAACACCGGGGAGCTGTTTTTT. This encodes CASSPQGPNTGELFF.

This rearrangement joins TRBV27 to TRBJ1-2; no definite D call. CDR1 is MNHEY, CDR2 SMNVEV, per germline (reference sequence). V was cut by 0 bases and J by 0 bases, with 11 bases left in between. This CDR3 comprises 16 residues. The CDR3 nucleotides read TGTGCCAGCAGTTTATCGAGCCGGTACTCTAACTATGGCTACACCTTC. Its protein product is CASSLSSRYSNYGYTF.

V is TRBV5-1 and J is TRBJ2-5; D is possibly TRBD1 (6 bases). Deletions cut 6 bases from V and 5 bases from J, with 17 bases between. The germline CDR1 and CDR2 sequences are SGHRS and YFSETQ. This CDR3 is 14 amino acids long. The CDR3 loop reads CASTSTGLHETQYF. The CDR3 DNA follows: TGCGCCAGCACTTCGACAGGCTTGCACGAGACCCAGTACTTC.

This clone has just one count. The chain uses TRBV6-5 and TRBJ1-5; 7 bases are a match to TRBD1. The CDR3 is 14 residues long. The germline gives CDR1 MNHEY, CDR2 SVGAGI. The ends lost 4 bases at V and 7 bases at J; junction bases unmatched: 7. The CDR3 here is CASSFDRVGQPQHF. For the CDR3, the DNA is TGTGCCAGCAGTTTCGACAGGGTCGGGCAGCCCCAGCATTTT.

The rearrangement links TRBV25-1 to TRBJ2-1; TRBD2 matches at 9 bases. This CDR3 region has 17 residues. Germline-derived CDR1 and CDR2 are MGHDK and SYGVNS. Trimming cost V 1 base and J 9 bases; bases outside gene matches: 13. Here the CDR3 reads CASSELAGATGSTEQFF. In DNA form, the CDR3 reads TGTGCCAGCAGTGAATTAGCGGGAGCTACGGGCTCTACTGAGCAGTTCTTC.

The genes are TRBV15 and TRBJ2-1; D not resolved. V was cut by 0 bases and J by 8 bases, with 5 bases left in between. CDR3 length: 12 residues. From germline, CDR1 is LNHNV and CDR2 YYDKDF (reference sequence). CDR3 nucleotides: TGTGCCACCAGCAGAGATCTCGATGAGCAGTTCTTC. Translating gives CATSRDLDEQFF.

This clone was seen only a few times. The rearrangement uses TRBV11-2 and TRBJ2-7; D ambiguous. CDR1 SGHAT and CDR2 FQNNGV come from the germline V gene. V gave up 1 base and J gave up 6 bases, with 4 bases separating them. The CDR3 has 11 amino acids. The CDR3 DNA reads as TGTGCCAGCAGCTTAGCCCGCGAGCAGTACTTC. It codes for CASSLAREQYF. The full variable domain, completed using reference TRBV11-2 and TRBJ2-7, is EAGVAQSPRYKIIEKRQSVAFWCNPISGHATLYWYQQILGQGPKLLIQFQNNGVVDDSQLPKDRFSAERLKGVDSTLKIQPAKLEDSAVYLCASSLAREQYFGPGTRLTVT.